These T cell receptor beta chains were read from a single sample in a study of human T cells and chemical hapten exposure. TCRdb itself ran the reads through MiXCR, one entry per CDR3 protein. Counted here are about 120,000 distinct CDR3 sequences, more than 8.5% occurring once; the ten biggest clones make up roughly 1.3%. Specimen: whole blood. Source of these receptors: a human donor in good health. Some clones in this sample may be carry-over from other donors' samples. CDR3s include the opening cysteine and the closing phenylalanine or tryptophan. A D gene is named only where the DNA matches it firmly. The size of a clone is reported for some rows only, either as once, few or many, or as a class for expanded clones.

>-|many|TRBV4-1|TRBJ2-2
TGCGCCAGCAGCCAAGTCTTCACCGGGGAGCTGTTTTTT
CASSQVFTGELFF
>-|-|TRBV20-1|TRBJ2-5
TGCAGTGCTAGGACGGGCAAGTCCTCCACCCAGTACTTC
CSARTGKSSTQYF
>-|few|TRBV29-1|TRBJ2-1
TGCAGCGTTGCTGGGGGTCAGTACAATGAGCAGTTCTTC
CSVAGGQYNEQFF
>-|-|TRBV27|TRBJ1-1
TGTGCCAGCAGTTTGTTTGGGGAGACTGAAGCTTTCTTT
CASSLFGETEAFF
>-|few|TRBV6-2/TRBV6-3|TRBJ2-2
TGTGCCAGCAGTTATAGGCGGGGGCCGAACACCGGGGAGCTGTTTTTT
CASSYRRGPNTGELFF
>TRBD1|many|TRBV12-3/TRBV12-4|TRBJ2-3
TGTGCCAGCAGCCGACAGGGGGGTACAGATACGCAGTATTTT
CASSRQGGTDTQYF
>TRBD1|few|TRBV7-9|TRBJ2-1
TGTGCCAGCAGCCTTCTGGGACAGGTTTTTGATGAGCAGTTCTTC
CASSLLGQVFDEQFF
>-|few|TRBV4-2|TRBJ2-1
TGCGCCAGCAGCCAAGCGCTAGCGTATGAGCAGTTCTTC
CASSQALAYEQFF
>-|few|TRBV14|TRBJ2-2
TGTGCCAGCAGCCCCGCGGGGCAGGTGTACACCGGGGAGCTGTTTTTT
CASSPAGQVYTGELFF
>-|once|TRBV7-2|TRBJ2-7
TGTGCCAGCAGCTTAGGTTTACTTAGCGACTACTCCTACGAGCAGTACTTC
CASSLGLLSDYSYEQYF
>TRBD1|-|TRBV7-9|TRBJ1-1
TGTGCCAGCAGCTTGGCAGGGGGCCCCACTGAAGCTTTCTTT
CASSLAGGPTEAFF
>-|many|TRBV4-1|TRBJ1-2
TGCGCCAGCAGCCAAGCCAGGGACGTTAGAGGCTACACCTTC
CASSQARDVRGYTF
>-|many|TRBV5-5|TRBJ1-2
TGTGCCAGCAGCTTGGTCGACAGCCTCTATGGCTACACCTTC
CASSLVDSLYGYTF
>-|-|TRBV21-1|TRBJ2-5
TGTGCCAGCAGCATACATTACTGCCACCAAGAGACCCAGTACTTC
CASSIHYCHQETQYF
>-|few|TRBV6-5|TRBJ2-1
TGTGCCAGCAGTCCTACGGGACATCTCAATGAGCAGTTCTTC
CASSPTGHLNEQFF
>-|many|TRBV7-8|TRBJ2-7
TGTGCCAGCAGCTCCCTCAGGACCTCCGAGCAGTACTTC
CASSSLRTSEQYF
>-|few|TRBV11-1|TRBJ2-5
TGTGCCAGCAGCTACACCGGGAACCCGTCGTGGACCCAGTACTTC
CASSYTGNPSWTQYF
>-|few|TRBV19|TRBJ2-1
TGTGCCAGTAGTATTAGCTTTAGCTCCTACAATGAGCAGTTCTTC
CASSISFSSYNEQFF
>-|-|TRBV6-5|TRBJ1-1
TGTGCCAGCAGTCCTCCTGGACAGAAGAACACTGAAGCTTTCTTT
CASSPPGQKNTEAFF
>TRBD1|few|TRBV6-1|TRBJ1-1
TGTGCCAGCAGTGAACGTCGGACAGGGGTCGCTGAAGCTTTCTTT
CASSERRTGVAEAFF
>TRBD1|-|TRBV27|TRBJ1-2
TGTGCCAGCAACCCTTCCGGGACAGTGAACTATGGCTACACCTTC
CASNPSGTVNYGYTF
>-|-|TRBV2|TRBJ2-2
TGTGCCAGCAGTGAGGTCTCAGGGAGCGGGGAGCTGTTTTTT
CASSEVSGSGELFF
>-|many|TRBV19|TRBJ2-1
TGTGCCAGTAGTATTAGTTTGAGCTCCTACAATGAGCAGTTCTTC
CASSISLSSYNEQFF
>TRBD2|once|TRBV4-3|TRBJ2-1
TGCGCCAGCAGCCCGCGGGGGGGGGTTTACAATGAGCAGTTCTTC
CASSPRGGVYNEQFF
>TRBD1|-|TRBV27|TRBJ1-2
TGTGCCAGCAGTCCGACAGGGGGCTATGGCTACACCTTC
CASSPTGGYGYTF
>-|many|TRBV25-1|TRBJ2-7
TGTGCCAGCAGTGGCTACTACGAGCAGTACTTC
CASSGYYEQYF
>TRBD1|few|TRBV18|TRBJ2-3
TGTGCCAGCTCACCGGGACAGGCCCTGGTATCCCTCTTT
CASSPGQALVSLF
>-|few|TRBV14|TRBJ2-1
TGTGCCAGCAGCCAAGTCCCGGGCAGCGCGCCGTTCTTC
CASSQVPGSAPFF
>-|many|TRBV6-5|TRBJ1-1
TGTGCCAGCAGTCCCTTTCGGGGTAGCGAAGCTTTCTTT
CASSPFRGSEAFF
>TRBD1|few|TRBV27|TRBJ2-1
TGTGCCAGCAGTTTGGGGACAGGGGCCCCGAGCTCCTACAATGAGCAGTTCTTC
CASSLGTGAPSSYNEQFF
>TRBD2|many|TRBV20-1|TRBJ2-2
TGCAGTGCCCGACCCTCGACTAGCGGGAACACCGGGGAGCTGTTTTTT
CSARPSTSGNTGELFF
>-|few|TRBV12-3/TRBV12-4|TRBJ1-3
TGTGCCAGCCTGCCGGGGGGGTCTGGAAACACCATATATTTT
CASLPGGSGNTIYF
>-|-|TRBV5-1|TRBJ2-2
TGCGCCAGCAACAGGGGGGGCACCGGGGAGCTGTTTTTT
CASNRGGTGELFF
>-|many|TRBV6-6|TRBJ1-2
TGTGCCAGCAGCCCTGGAGGGAACTATGGCTACACCTTC
CASSPGGNYGYTF
>-|few|TRBV6-6|TRBJ2-7
TGTGCCAGCAGTTACCGATCAGAATACGAGCAGTACTTC
CASSYRSEYEQYF
>TRBD1|many|TRBV3-1|TRBJ2-3
TGTGCCAGCAGCCCTAAGGACAGGAGGAGCACAGATACGCAGTATTTT
CASSPKDRRSTDTQYF
>-|few|TRBV6-5|TRBJ2-7
TGTGCCAGCAGTTACTTTGAAGGAGGGGACGAGCAGTACTTC
CASSYFEGGDEQYF
>TRBD2|-|TRBV3-1|TRBJ2-5
TGTGCCAGCAGCCAAGAGGGAGGGGAGACCCAGTACTTC
CASSQEGGETQYF
>TRBD1|many|TRBV6-5|TRBJ1-6
TGTGCCAGCCGAGGCGGTCAGGGGGGAAATTCACCCCTCCACTTT
CASRGGQGGNSPLHF
>-|-|TRBV20-1|TRBJ2-1
TGCAGTGCTAGAGACCCAGCGTTAAGCAACAATGAGCAGTTCTTC
CSARDPALSNNEQFF
>-|few|TRBV7-8|TRBJ2-3
TGTGCCAGCAGCCGGGCTGTCGGGATAGATACGCAGTATTTT
CASSRAVGIDTQYF
>-|few|TRBV5-1|TRBJ1-1
TGCGCCAGCAGCTTGTCGGGGGCTACGGGGAACACTGAAGCTTTCTTT
CASSLSGATGNTEAFF
>-|many|TRBV29-1|TRBJ1-2
TGCAGCGTTAGGGGTGACTATGGCTACACCTTC
CSVRGDYGYTF
>TRBD1|-|TRBV13|TRBJ2-1
TGTGCCAGCAGCCCTGGGACAGGTCACAATGAGCAGTTCTTC
CASSPGTGHNEQFF
>TRBD1|-|TRBV5-1|TRBJ2-2
TGCGCCGCCCGACAGGGGGCTGACACCGGGGAGCTGTTTTTT
CAARQGADTGELFF
>-|few|TRBV19|TRBJ1-5
TGTGCCAGTAGTATGGATGATTTTGGCAATCAGCCCCAGCATTTT
CASSMDDFGNQPQHF
>TRBD1|many|TRBV29-1|TRBJ1-5
TGCAGCGTGGCCGGGACAGGCAATCAGCCCCAGCATTTT
CSVAGTGNQPQHF
>-|few|TRBV6-1|TRBJ2-6
TGTGCCAGCAGTGAAGGGGTTTCTGGGGCCAACGTCCTGACTTTC
CASSEGVSGANVLTF
>-|-|TRBV6-2/TRBV6-3|TRBJ2-2
TGTGCCAGCAGTACGTCTCCGGGGCGGGGGAACACCGGGGAGCTGTTTTTT
CASSTSPGRGNTGELFF
>-|few|TRBV5-6|TRBJ2-5
TGTGCCAGCACCTTCGGGATTAGAGGGCAAGAGACCCAGTACTTC
CASTFGIRGQETQYF
>TRBD1|few|TRBV6-6|TRBJ1-1
TGTGCCAGCAGTTACGGAGGACAGGGGAACACTGAAGCTTTCTTT
CASSYGGQGNTEAFF
>-|many|TRBV3-1|TRBJ1-4
TGTGCCAGCAGCCAAGCGAGGGATGAAAAACTGTTTTTT
CASSQARDEKLFF
>-|-|TRBV5-1|TRBJ2-3
TGCGCCAGCAGCTTGGACCGGTTGAGTACGCAGTATTTT
CASSLDRLSTQYF
>TRBD1|few|TRBV5-1|TRBJ2-6
TGCGCCAGCAGGAAAAGGGGGGGACAGGGGTCCTCTGGGGCCAACGTCCTGACTTTC
CASRKRGGQGSSGANVLTF
>-|few|TRBV12-3/TRBV12-4|TRBJ1-3
TGTGCCAGCAGGCCCCCGGGACTTTTCAGTGGAAACACCATATATTTT
CASRPPGLFSGNTIYF